This entry lists 28 T cell receptor beta chains sequenced from one sample in a study of T cell clonality in common variable immunodeficiency. Using immunoSEQ multiplex PCR, the repertoire was profiled, and TCRdb retains in-frame clones only, with some absent. The sample contains about 41,000 clones, none occurring once; approximately 1.3% lies in the top ten. Sequencing was carried out using peripheral blood mononuclear cells. These receptors all come from a person aged 18 to 75 in good health.

Ten or more counts support this clone. CDR3 DNA (partial): TGTGCCAGTTTAGCTAGCGGGAGAAATGAG. It translates to CASLASGRNE. The complete CDR3 reads CASLASGRNEQFF. V is TRBV5-4 and J is TRBJ2-1; 10 nucleotides align to TRBD2. The read is 3 residues too short to cover the CDR3 end, so that end is filled in from the germline J gene. The CDR3 runs to 13 residues. Germline CDR1 is SGHNT and CDR2 is YYREEE (reference sequence). Germline trimming cut 8 bases from V and 7 bases from J; bases unmatched to any gene: 6.

In this sample, this clone turned up a few times. The CDR3 reads CASSATPYDYTF. The CDR3 DNA, read in part, is TGTGCCAGCAGTGCGACACCCTACGAC. J is TRBJ1-2 and V is TRBV6-1; no clear D. The sequenced fragment ends 3 residues before the CDR3 boundary, so the rest is inferred from the germline J gene. CDR1 is MNHNS and CDR2 is SASEGT in the germline V gene. This CDR3 is 12 amino acids long.

This clone was counted many times. Sequencing ends 3 residues short of the CDR3 end; the germline J gene provides the rest. The chain combines TRBV7-9 with TRBJ1-5; D call uncertain. Germline V CDR1 and CDR2: SEHNR, FQNEAQ (reference sequence). With 5 bases removed from V and 0 bases from J, the gap between germline ends came to 8 bases. This CDR3 has 14 residues. The CDR3 DNA, read in part, is TGTGCCAGCAGCCCATCCTATAGCAATCAGCCC. Translating gives CASSPSYSNQP. The whole CDR3 protein reads CASSPSYSNQPQHF.

This clone was counted many times. The read terminates 3 residues before the CDR3 end, so the remaining end is supplied by the germline J gene. The chain is built from TRBV19 and TRBJ1-4, with unresolved D. Trimming took off 1 base at V and 0 bases at J, with 6 bases between the two ends. Per germline, CDR1 LNHDA and CDR2 SQIVND (reference sequence). The CDR3 has 15 amino acids. The CDR3 sequence: CASSIGTSTNEKLFF. CDR3 bases read: TGTGCCAGTAGTATAGGGACTTCAACTAATGAAAAA.

This clone was found many times. The read finishes 3 residues shy of the CDR3 end, and the germline J gene is used to complete it. This chain uses TRBV7-9 with TRBJ2-7, with D possibly called TRBD1 or TRBD2 (5 bases each). Germline CDR1 SEHNR, CDR2 FQNEAQ (reference sequence). The CDR3 sequence is 14 residues long. V was shortened by 0 bases and J by 6 bases, with 12 bases between the two germline ends. The CDR3 is CASSLAGPGSEQYF. The part of the CDR3 DNA that was read is TGTGCCAGCAGCTTAGCGGGCCCAGGGAGCGAG.

This clone was observed at least ten times. The CDR3 end falls 3 residues outside the read, so it is completed with the germline J gene. The chain employs TRBV28 and TRBJ2-1; D possibly corresponds to TRBD1 (6 bases). Trimming removed 2 bases at V and 7 bases at J, with 9 bases between. This CDR3 has 13 amino acids. Germline CDR1 and CDR2: MDHEN and SYDVKM. The CDR3 reads CASSLRQVNEQFF. CDR3 DNA (partial): TGTGCCAGCAGTTTAAGACAGGTAAATGAG.

This clone was observed many times. The read ends 3 residues early relative to the CDR3; the germline J gene fills the gap. The chain links TRBV4-1 to TRBJ1-2; D uncertain. This CDR3 comprises 13 residues. V lost 0 bases and J 5 bases, leaving 7 bases between the germline ends. CDR1 MGHRA and CDR2 YSYEKL come from the germline V gene. This chain's CDR3 is CASSQDSGYGYTF. Incomplete CDR3 DNA: TGCGCCAGCAGCCAAGATTCGGGGTATGGC.

In its sample, this clone is medium-sized. The read ends 3 residues before the CDR3 terminus; that terminus is restored from the germline J gene. This chain links TRBV30 with TRBJ1-2; 8 bases are shared with TRBD1. V lost 3 bases to trimming and J lost 6 bases; unmatched junction nucleotides: 6. Per the germline V gene, CDR1 is GTSNPN and CDR2 is SVGIG (reference sequence). The CDR3 sequence is 13 residues long. The CDR3 is CAWSIRTGHGYTF. Incomplete CDR3 DNA: TGTGCCTGGAGCATCCGGACAGGGCATGGC.

This clone showed up many times. The CDR3 end lies 3 residues beyond the end of the read and is filled in from the germline J gene. V is TRBV16 and J is TRBJ1-4; 7 nucleotides line up with TRBD1. This CDR3 is 15 amino acids long. V was pared by 4 bases and J by 7 bases, with 9 bases of the junction left unmatched. Germline CDR1 is KGHSY and CDR2 is FQNENV. The CDR3 is CASSPQGVKPEKLFF. The sequenced CDR3 bases are TGTGCCAGCAGCCCCCAGGGGGTGAAGCCTGAAAAA. Filled out from reference TRBV16 and TRBJ1-4, the complete variable domain reads GEEVAQTPKHLVRGEGQKAKLYCAPIKGHSYVFWYQQVLKNEFKFLISFQNENVFDETGMPKERFSAKCLPNSPCSLEIQATKLEDSAVYFCASSPQGVKPEKLFFGSGTQLSVL.

This clone appeared many times. The CDR3 goes on 3 residues after the read ends, and that part is filled in from the germline J gene. V usage is TRBV5-1 and J usage is TRBJ2-2, with 9 bases that match TRBD1. The CDR3 runs to 15 residues. Germline CDR1 SGHRS, CDR2 YFSETQ. V lost 4 bases to trimming and J lost 5 bases; unmatched junction nucleotides: 6. The DNA read from the CDR3 is TGCGCCAGCAGCCCTGGGACAGGGAATACCGGGGAG. This encodes CASSPGTGNTGE. The full CDR3 is CASSPGTGNTGELFF.

This clone was seen at least ten times. The CDR3 protein is CASRTPDYAYNEQFF. Partial CDR3 DNA: TGTGCCAGCAGGACTCCAGACTACGCCTACAATGAG. The gene calls are TRBV2 and TRBJ2-1; D is possibly TRBD2 (5 bases). The DNA ends 3 residues before the CDR3 does, and the rest of the CDR3 is filled in from the germline J gene. The CDR3 extends over 15 amino acids. Germline loops: CDR1 SNHLY, CDR2 FYNNEI. Trimming took off 6 bases at V and 2 bases at J, with 14 bases between the two ends. Combining the CDR3 with reference TRBV2 and TRBJ2-1 gives the whole variable domain EPEVTQTPSHQVTQMGQEVILRCVPISNHLYFYWYRQILGQKVEFLVSFYNNEISEKSEIFDDQFSVERPDGSNFTLKIRSTKLEDSAMYFCASRTPDYAYNEQFFGPGTRLTVL.

This clone was found a few times. The read falls 3 residues short of the CDR3 end, and the missing part is taken from the germline J gene. V gene TRBV2 combines with J gene TRBJ1-1; D remains ambiguous. V was pared by 2 bases and J by 6 bases, with 16 bases between. From germline, CDR1 is SNHLY and CDR2 FYNNEI. The CDR3 consists of 15 residues. CDR3 bases read: TGTGCCAGCAGTGAATCCCTGTCGGGGAGAGCTGAA. This sequence encodes CASSESLSGRAE. The complete CDR3 reads CASSESLSGRAEAFF.

This clone was detected many times. The read halts 3 residues ahead of the CDR3 end, with the missing end drawn from the germline J gene. The chain couples TRBV20-1 to TRBJ2-4; TRBD2 might be the D (5 bases). Germline CDR1 and CDR2: DFQATT and SNEGSKA (reference sequence). This CDR3 contains 13 residues. V dropped 3 bases and J dropped 8 bases, with 14 bases sitting between them. The DNA read from the CDR3 is TGCAGTGCTAGTCCGTCTAGCTGGGACATT. This encodes CSASPSSWDI. The whole CDR3 region reads CSASPSSWDIQYF.

This clone was counted at least ten times. The CDR3 sequence: CAWSETGDEQYF. Partial CDR3 DNA: TGTGCCTGGAGTGAGACAGGGGACGAG. The J gene is TRBJ2-7, the V gene TRBV30, with TRBD1 matching over 8 bases. The read is 3 residues too short to cover the CDR3 end, so that end is filled in from the germline J gene. Losses at the gene ends were 1 base for V and 5 bases for J; bases not matched to a gene: 1. The V gene's germline CDR1 is GTSNPN and CDR2 SVGIG (reference sequence). The CDR3 runs 12 residues. The entire variable domain, with the rest obtained from reference TRBV30 and TRBJ2-7, is as follows: SQTIHQWPATLVQPVGSPLSLECTVEGTSNPNLYWYRQAAGRGLQLLFYSVGIGQISSEVPQNLSASRPQDRQFILSSKKLLLSDSGFYLCAWSETGDEQYFGPGTRLTVT.

This clone occurred many times. A much larger clone lies a single base off, so this may be a read error. The DNA ends 3 residues before the CDR3 does, and the rest of the CDR3 is filled in from the germline J gene. The V and J genes are TRBV9 and TRBJ2-1; 7 bases line up with TRBD2. CDR3 size: 14 residues. Germline V lookup: CDR1 SGDLS, CDR2 YYNGEE. J lost 9 bases, V lost 0 bases, and 6 bases had no gene match. Incomplete CDR3 DNA: TGTGCCAGCAGCGTAGGGACTAGAGGTACTGAG. This gives the protein CASSVGTRGTE. The CDR3 reads in full as CASSVGTRGTEQFF.

This clone was counted at least ten times. Sequencing ends 3 residues short of the CDR3 end; the germline J gene provides the rest. The chain is built from TRBV13 and TRBJ2-3; D might be TRBD1 (5 bases). V shed 6 bases and J shed 0 bases, with 10 bases lying between them. The CDR3 spans 14 residues. Germline CDR1 is PRHDT and CDR2 is FYEKMQ (reference sequence). Here the CDR3 reads CASRSQGSTDTQYF. CDR3 DNA (partial): TGTGCCAGCAGGTCCCAGGGAAGCACAGATACG.

This clone was seen at least ten times. The read falls 3 residues short of the CDR3 end, and the missing part is taken from the germline J gene. V is TRBV6-9 and J is TRBJ2-1, with 14 bases identical to TRBD2. The CDR3 runs to 21 residues. Germline lookup yields CDR1 MNHGY and CDR2 SVAAGI. V lost 2 bases, J lost 0 bases, and 12 bases stayed unmatched. Incomplete CDR3 DNA: TGTGCCAGCAGTTATCCCCGTGGGACTAGCGGGAGCCACAACTCCTACAATGAG. Translating gives CASSYPRGTSGSHNSYNE. The complete CDR3 protein is CASSYPRGTSGSHNSYNEQFF.

This clone was recorded many times. The CDR3 end is not reached by the read, which stops 3 residues before it; the germline J gene fills it in. V and J are TRBV5-1 and TRBJ2-2; the match to TRBD2 covers 11 bases. The J segment lost 5 bases and the V segment lost 4 bases, leaving 4 bases of the junction unmatched. CDR1 is SGHRS, CDR2 YFSETQ, per germline. CDR3 length equals 15 residues. CDR3 DNA, as far as it was read: TGCGCCAGCAGCCCGACTAGCGGGAAAACCGGGGAG. Its translation: CASSPTSGKTGE. The complete CDR3 protein is CASSPTSGKTGELFF.

This clone was observed at least ten times. The read is 3 residues too short to cover the CDR3 end, so that end is filled in from the germline J gene. The V gene is TRBV19, the J gene TRBJ2-7; D perhaps matches TRBD1 (6 bases). Germline-derived CDR1 and CDR2 are LNHDA and SQIVND (reference sequence). The CDR3 spans 15 residues. V was shortened by 3 bases and J by 3 bases, with 15 bases between the two germline ends. This CDR3 reads CASSISWAGDYEQYF. CDR3 DNA (partial): TGTGCCAGTAGTATTTCCTGGGCAGGGGACTACGAG.

This clone was detected many times. With the read ending 3 residues before the CDR3 end, the germline J gene is used to fill in that end. The chain links TRBV6-1 to TRBJ2-7; the match to TRBD2 covers 9 bases. CDR3 length: 14 amino acids. With V trimmed by 5 bases and J by 4 bases, 6 bases remained unmatched. Germline V gene data show CDR1 as MNHNS and CDR2 as SASEGT. CDR3 DNA (partial): TGTGCCAGCAGTAAAGGTGCGGGAGGGTACGAG. This encodes CASSKGAGGYE. The entire CDR3 protein reads CASSKGAGGYEQYF.

This clone was counted at least ten times. The read comes to an end 3 residues before the CDR3 does, leaving the germline J gene to fill in the end. In the same sample, other DNA sequences code for this CDR3. The V gene is TRBV19, the J gene TRBJ2-2; TRBD2 agrees at 15 bases. Germline V CDR1 and CDR2: LNHDA, SQIVND (reference sequence). The CDR3 is made up of 16 amino acids. V gave up 11 bases and J gave up 7 bases; unmatched junction bases: 11. The CDR3 DNA, read in part, is TGTGCCGGCCGCGGACTAGCGGGAGGGCCTGACGGGGAG. Translation: CAGRGLAGGPDGE. The entire CDR3 reads CAGRGLAGGPDGELFF.

This clone was seen at least ten times. The read terminates 3 residues ahead of where the CDR3 ends, so the germline J gene completes it. V is TRBV10-1 and J is TRBJ2-3; TRBD2 matches 14 bases. Germline V gene lookup returns CDR1 WNHNN and CDR2 SYGVQD (reference sequence). The CDR3 totals 20 residues. Trimming at V came to 6 bases and at J to 3 bases, leaving 17 bases not matched to a gene. CDR3 DNA (partial): TGCGCCAGCAGACCCGAGATCCGACTAGCGGGAGGGAGGAGGACAGATACG. Its protein product is CASRPEIRLAGGRRTDT. The full CDR3 reads CASRPEIRLAGGRRTDTQYF.

This clone was observed at least ten times. The CDR3 DNA, read in part, is TGCGCCAGCAGCTTGGTCCAGGCCTCCTACGAG. It is translated as CASSLVQASYE. The CDR3 reads in full as CASSLVQASYEQYF. The V gene is TRBV5-1, the J gene TRBJ2-7, with D hard to call. The read falls 3 residues short of the CDR3 end, and the missing part is taken from the germline J gene. V was clipped by 0 bases and J by 0 bases, with 7 bases between them. Germline assignment: CDR1 SGHRS and CDR2 YFSETQ. CDR3 length: 14 residues.

The sample holds many counts of this clone. The sequenced fragment ends 3 residues before the CDR3 boundary, so the rest is inferred from the germline J gene. This chain links TRBV5-1 with TRBJ2-7; 7 nucleotides align to TRBD2. This CDR3 contains 16 residues. CDR1 and CDR2 from the germline V gene are SGHRS and YFSETQ. With 0 bases clipped from V and 4 bases from J, the junction kept 10 bases outside the gene matches. The CDR3: CASSLALAAGFYEQYF. The DNA read from the CDR3 is TGCGCCAGCAGCTTGGCTCTAGCGGCGGGATTTTACGAG. Variable domain in full (rest from reference TRBV5-1 and TRBJ2-7): KAGVTQTPRYLIKTRGQQVTLSCSPISGHRSVSWYQQTPGQGLQFLFEYFSETQRNKGNFPGRFSGRQFSNSRSEMNVSTLELGDSALYLCASSLALAAGFYEQYFGPGTRLTVT.

This clone showed up many times. The DNA ends 3 residues before the CDR3 does, and the rest of the CDR3 is filled in from the germline J gene. The J gene is TRBJ1-2, the V gene TRBV5-4; 7 positions agree with TRBD1. This CDR3 is built from 13 residues. V shed 4 bases, J shed 7 bases, and the junction held 7 bases outside the gene matches. The V gene's germline CDR1 is SGHNT and CDR2 YYREEE (reference sequence). CDR3 DNA (partial): TGTGCCAGCAGCACAGACAGGGTCGGTGGC. Amino acids: CASSTDRVGG. The full CDR3 sequence reads CASSTDRVGGYTF.

This clone was picked up many times. Read data end 3 residues before the CDR3 end; the end is taken from the germline J gene. V gene TRBV6-1 combines with J gene TRBJ2-1; 7 bases fit TRBD1. This CDR3 is built from 15 residues. V trimming: 1 base; J trimming: 5 bases; junction bases outside the gene matches: 5. CDR1 MNHNS and CDR2 SASEGT come from the germline V gene. The CDR3 is CASSEGGGGHNEQFF. CDR3 bases read: TGTGCCAGCAGTGAAGGAGGGGGCGGCCACAATGAG.

This clone has at least ten counts. From the germline J gene comes the end of the CDR3, since the read stops 3 residues before it. The V and J genes are TRBV7-3 and TRBJ2-1, with D tentatively TRBD2 (6 bases). Germline loops: CDR1 SGHTA, CDR2 FQGTGA. The V end lost 4 bases, the J end lost 8 bases, and 15 bases lay between the germline ends. The CDR3 covers 14 residues. The CDR3 protein is CASSSKGRWDEQFF. CDR3 DNA, as far as it was read: TGTGCCAGCAGCTCGAAGGGGAGGTGGGATGAG. The complete variable domain, with remaining parts taken from reference TRBV7-3 and TRBJ2-1, reads GAGVSQTPSNKVTEKGKYVELRCDPISGHTALYWYRQSLGQGPEFLIYFQGTGAADDSGLPNDRFFAVRPEGSVSTLKIQRTERGDSAVYLCASSSKGRWDEQFFGPGTRLTVL.

At least ten counts were recorded for this clone. The CDR3 end lies 3 residues beyond the end of the read and is filled in from the germline J gene. The V and J genes are TRBV29-1 and TRBJ1-1; D remains unclear. This CDR3 is built from 13 residues. CDR1 and CDR2 from the germline V gene are SQVTM and ANQGSEA. Deletions cut 5 bases from V and 3 bases from J, with 13 bases between. The covered CDR3 bases are TGCAGCGTTTCTCGGGGTGGAGACACTGAA. As protein: CSVSRGGDTE. The entire CDR3 sequence reads CSVSRGGDTEAFF. The variable domain in full, completed from reference TRBV29-1 and TRBJ1-1, reads SAVISQKPSRDICQRGTSLTIQCQVDSQVTMMFWYRQQPGQSLTLIATANQGSEATYESGFVIDKFPISRPNLTFSTLTVSNMSPEDSSIYLCSVSRGGDTEAFFGQGTRLTVV.